These 26 T cell receptor beta chains were all obtained from the same sample, sequenced in a study of blood T cell repertoires in COVID-19. This table comes from immunoSEQ multiplex PCR, and its TCRdb copy is limited to in-frame clones, with some not included. The sample contains over 200,000 clones, over 80% of which appear only once. What was sequenced was peripheral blood. The receptors come from a woman aged 70-85 years with active or convalescent COVID-19.

The rearrangement uses TRBV28 and TRBJ1-1; weak D call: TRBD1 (5 bases). The length of the CDR3 is 14 residues. V gave up 4 bases and J gave up 5 bases, with 14 bases separating them. The germline CDR1 and CDR2 sequences are MDHEN and SYDVKM. CDR3 sequence (DNA): TGTGCCAGCAGTTGGCCGGGGGGAAGTACTGAAGCTTTCTTT. It yields the protein CASSWPGGSTEAFF.

The chain is built from TRBV13 and TRBJ2-1; 7 bases fit TRBD1. The V and J ends lost 4 bases and 3 bases, in that order; junction bases with no gene match: 6. Germline assignment: CDR1 PRHDT and CDR2 FYEKMQ (reference sequence). The CDR3 has 15 amino acids. The CDR3 coding sequence is TGTGCCAGCAGCTCCTGGGACAGCTACTACAATGAGCAGTTCTTC. It is translated as CASSSWDSYYNEQFF.

There are a few counts of this clone. This sequence joins TRBV7-9 and TRBJ2-3; maybe TRBD1 (5 bases). V was clipped by 0 bases and J by 4 bases, with 11 bases between them. This CDR3 comprises 15 residues. Germline assignment: CDR1 SEHNR and CDR2 FQNEAQ (reference sequence). CDR3 nucleotide sequence: TGTGCCAGCAGCTTAGCAGTGACAGCCCCAGATACGCAGTATTTT. It codes for CASSLAVTAPDTQYF. The variable domain in full, completed from reference TRBV7-9 and TRBJ2-3, reads DTGVSQNPRHKITKRGQNVTFRCDPISEHNRLYWYRQTLGQGPEFLTYFQNEAQLEKSRLLSDRFSAERPKGSFSTLEIQRTEQGDSAMYLCASSLAVTAPDTQYFGPGTRLTVL.

The CDR3 nucleotides are TGTGCCAGTAGTACCAACCCCGGGACAGGGTTGTATGGCTACACCTTC. Translated, it gives CASSTNPGTGLYGYTF. The chain carries TRBV19 and TRBJ1-2; 9 positions match TRBD1. The CDR3 has 16 amino acids. V dropped 4 bases and J dropped 5; count of bases not matched to a gene: 11. Germline values: CDR1 LNHDA, CDR2 SQIVND (reference sequence). Variable domain in full (rest from reference TRBV19 and TRBJ1-2): DGGITQSPKYLFRKEGQNVTLSCEQNLNHDAMYWYRQDPGQGLRLIYYSQIVNDFQKGDIAEGYSVSREKKESFPLTVTSAQKNPTAFYLCASSTNPGTGLYGYTFGSGTRLTVV.

This chain joins TRBV6-5 and TRBJ1-1; tentative D call: TRBD1 (5 bases). The CDR3 loop spans 15 amino acids. V was shortened by 7 bases and J by 4 bases, with 19 bases between the two germline ends. Germline V gene data show CDR1 as MNHEY and CDR2 as SVGAGI. The CDR3 loop reads CASTAVWGGTTEAFF. As DNA, the CDR3 is TGTGCCAGCACCGCTGTTTGGGGAGGGACCACTGAAGCTTTCTTT.

The CDR3 region has the DNA TGTGCCAGTAGGATTACAGGGCCGGCTGGAAACACCATATATTTT. It codes for CASRITGPAGNTIYF. This chain uses TRBV19 with TRBJ1-3, with D tentatively TRBD1 (6 bases). V lost 6 bases, J lost 2 bases, and 14 bases lay in between. Germline assignment: CDR1 LNHDA and CDR2 SQIVND (reference sequence). The CDR3 contains 15 residues. The complete variable domain, with remaining parts taken from reference TRBV19 and TRBJ1-3, reads DGGITQSPKYLFRKEGQNVTLSCEQNLNHDAMYWYRQDPGQGLRLIYYSQIVNDFQKGDIAEGYSVSREKKESFPLTVTSAQKNPTAFYLCASRITGPAGNTIYFGEGSWLTVV.

This rearrangement joins TRBV30 to TRBJ2-7, with D possibly matching TRBD2 (6 bases). Germline-derived CDR1 and CDR2 are GTSNPN and SVGIG (reference sequence). The V end was cut by 4 bases, the J end by 2 bases, with 9 bases between. The CDR3 is made up of 12 amino acids. The CDR3 region has the DNA TGTGCCTGGAACGGGGGTCCCTACGAGCAGTACTTC. It translates to CAWNGGPYEQYF.

The chain is built from TRBV4-1 and TRBJ1-5; the D gene is possibly TRBD1 (6 bases). Trimming took 0 bases from V and 9 from J, leaving 15 bases between them. The germline V gene has CDR1 MGHRA and CDR2 YSYEKL. CDR3 length: 15 amino acids. DNA for the CDR3: TGCGCCAGCAGCCAAGATCAGGGGAGGGCAGGGCCCCAGCATTTT. Residues: CASSQDQGRAGPQHF.

In its sample, this clone was seen a few times. The CDR3 DNA reads TGTGCCAGCAGTGAAGCGGCAGGGGTTGGATATGGCTACACCTTC. Translating it yields CASSEAAGVGYGYTF. V is TRBV6-1 and J is TRBJ1-2, with D tentatively TRBD1 (6 bases). This CDR3 region has 15 residues. Trimming pared 0 bases from V and 5 bases from J, leaving 13 bases between. Germline V gives CDR1 MNHNS, CDR2 SASEGT.

This chain uses TRBV27 with TRBJ2-1, with 10 bases identical to TRBD1. Germline lookup yields CDR1 MNHEY and CDR2 SMNVEV (reference sequence). CDR3 size: 15 residues. With V trimmed by 6 bases and J by 6 bases, 8 bases remained unmatched. The CDR3 loop is CASRNRQGAFNEQFF. Written as DNA, the CDR3 is TGTGCCAGCAGAAACCGACAGGGGGCGTTCAATGAGCAGTTCTTC.

There are a few counts of this clone. The chain's CDR3 is CASSLQGQAKSPLHF. The CDR3 coding sequence is TGTGCCAGCAGCTTACAAGGACAGGCGAAATCACCCCTCCACTTT. V is TRBV7-2 and J is TRBJ1-6; 7 bases line up with TRBD1. Per germline, CDR1 SGHTA and CDR2 FQGNSA. V lost 2 bases and J lost 10; bases outside the gene matches: 8. The CDR3 runs 15 residues.

This clone was detected once. The CDR3 protein is CASSQGSGEPLAKNIQYF. The CDR3 region has the DNA TGTGCCAGCAGCCAGGGGTCGGGGGAACCACTAGCCAAAAACATTCAGTACTTC. The J gene is TRBJ2-4, the V gene TRBV16; a possible D gene is TRBD2 (6 bases). The V end was cut by 3 bases, the J end by 0 bases, with 18 bases between. The length of the CDR3 is 18 residues. From germline, CDR1 is KGHSY and CDR2 FQNENV.

This rearrangement joins TRBV2 to TRBJ1-3, with D possibly matching TRBD1 (5 bases). CDR1 is SNHLY, CDR2 FYNNEI, per germline. Deletions cut 5 bases from V and 4 bases from J, with 15 bases between. The CDR3 is 15 residues long. CDR3: CASSHARGLGNTIYF. For the CDR3, the DNA is TGTGCCAGCAGTCACGCTAGGGGCCTAGGAAACACCATATATTTT.

The V call is TRBV6-5, the J call TRBJ1-6, with TRBD1 matching 12 bases. The germline gives CDR1 MNHEY, CDR2 SVGAGI. V dropped 4 bases and J dropped 12; count of bases not matched to a gene: 10. CDR3 size: 16 residues. CDR3 residues: CASSLLPGTGGLPLHF. For the CDR3, the DNA is TGTGCCAGCAGTTTACTCCCCGGGACAGGGGGCTTACCCCTCCACTTT.

The chain carries TRBV18 and TRBJ2-7, with unresolved D. The V and J ends lost 2 bases and 2 bases respectively, with 16 bases between them. There are 16 residues in the CDR3. Germline values: CDR1 KGHSH, CDR2 LQKENI. In nucleotides, the CDR3 is TGTGCCAGCTCACCAGAGAGGCCACGGAACACCTACGAGCAGTACTTC. Amino acid sequence: CASSPERPRNTYEQYF.

The J gene is TRBJ1-2, the V gene TRBV12-3 or TRBV12-4; no firm D call. The CDR3 loop spans 13 amino acids. With 3 bases removed from V and 4 bases from J, the gap between germline ends came to 9 bases. The CDR3 protein is CASSFVYPYGYTF. The CDR3 DNA is TGTGCCAGCAGTTTTGTGTATCCCTATGGCTACACCTTC.

The chain uses TRBV5-4 and TRBJ1-1, with D tentatively TRBD1 (5 bases). V lost 4 bases and J 1 base, leaving 14 bases between the germline ends. The V gene's germline CDR1 is SGHNT and CDR2 YYREEE (reference sequence). The CDR3 has 15 amino acids. The CDR3 reads CASSRFVGGNTEAFF. The DNA for the CDR3 is TGTGCCAGCAGCCGATTCGTCGGGGGGAACACTGAAGCTTTCTTT.

This clone was seen a single time. The rearrangement links TRBV5-1 to TRBJ1-1; a possible D gene is TRBD1 (5 bases). Germline CDR1 is SGHRS and CDR2 is YFSETQ. This CDR3 contains 15 residues. The V gene lost 5 bases and the J gene lost 1 base, with 15 bases spanning the gap. The CDR3 reads CASRRSGGENTEAFF. CDR3 sequence (DNA): TGCGCCAGCAGACGTTCCGGGGGGGAGAACACTGAAGCTTTCTTT.

The chain is built from TRBV19 and TRBJ1-2; 7 bases map to TRBD1. The V and J ends lost 3 bases and 5 bases, in that order; junction bases with no gene match: 9. Per the germline V gene, CDR1 is LNHDA and CDR2 is SQIVND (reference sequence). The CDR3 extends over 15 amino acids. The CDR3 protein is CASSMWPQGWYGYTF. CDR3 DNA sequence: TGTGCCAGTAGTATGTGGCCACAGGGGTGGTATGGCTACACCTTC.

This chain connects TRBV7-2 to TRBJ1-5; 8 positions match TRBD1. Germline CDR1 reads SGHTA; CDR2 reads FQGNSA. V lost 1 base to trimming and J lost 4 bases; unmatched junction nucleotides: 3. The CDR3 runs 15 residues. CDR3 amino acids: CASSLETGANQPQHF. CDR3 DNA sequence: TGTGCCAGCAGCTTAGAGACAGGGGCAAATCAGCCCCAGCATTTT.

The V gene is TRBV21-1, the J gene TRBJ1-1; TRBD1 is the table's D call, not checked against the DNA. TRBV21-1 is designated a pseudogene. The CDR3 covers 16 residues. Here the CDR3 reads CASSKRGRQDYTEAFF. The CDR3 region has the DNA TGTGCCAGCAGCAAAAGGGGTAGACAGGACTACACTGAAGCTTTCTTT.

The chain joins TRBV7-8 to TRBJ1-6, with no clear D. With 0 bases removed from V and 6 bases from J, the gap between germline ends came to 9 bases. The CDR3 extends over 15 amino acids. CDR1 and CDR2 (germline): SGHVS, FQNEAQ. This CDR3 is CASSLASGFNSPLHF. The DNA of the CDR3 is TGTGCCAGCAGCTTAGCCTCGGGGTTTAATTCACCCCTCCACTTT.

The chain uses TRBV27 and TRBJ1-2; unclear D gene. Trimming took 6 bases from V and 0 from J, leaving 8 bases between them. Germline V CDR1 and CDR2: MNHEY, SMNVEV (reference sequence). CDR3 length: 13 amino acids. CDR3 nucleotides: TGTGCCAGCAGACTCGCGGCTAACTATGGCTACACCTTC. This gives the protein CASRLAANYGYTF.

About this clone: Additional DNA sequences in this sample encode the identical CDR3. The V gene is TRBV11-2, the J gene TRBJ2-5; 8 bases map to TRBD2. Germline V gene data show CDR1 as SGHAT and CDR2 as FQNNGV. V lost 1 base, J lost 5 bases, and 0 bases stayed unmatched. This CDR3 has 13 residues. The DNA of the CDR3 is TGTGCCAGCAGCTTAGCGGGGGGGGAGACCCAGTACTTC. Its translation: CASSLAGGETQYF. Full variable domain (rest looked up from reference TRBV11-2 and TRBJ2-5): EAGVAQSPRYKIIEKRQSVAFWCNPISGHATLYWYQQILGQGPKLLIQFQNNGVVDDSQLPKDRFSAERLKGVDSTLKIQPAKLEDSAVYLCASSLAGGETQYFGPGTRLLVL.

This sequence joins TRBV12-5 and TRBJ1-5; 7 bases align to TRBD1. The CDR3 spans 16 residues. The junction had 8 bases not matched to a gene; V was cut back by 3 bases and J by 3 bases. Germline assignment: CDR1 LGHNT and CDR2 FRNRAP. CDR3 protein: CASGFGGTVPNQPQHF. CDR3 nucleotide sequence: TGTGCTAGTGGTTTTGGAGGGACAGTGCCCAATCAGCCCCAGCATTTT.

J is TRBJ2-7 and V is TRBV19, with D perhaps matching TRBD2 (6 bases). Germline-derived CDR1 and CDR2 are LNHDA and SQIVND (reference sequence). With 3 bases removed from V and 0 bases from J, the gap between germline ends came to 12 bases. The CDR3 totals 15 residues. CDR3 loop: CASSISGRASYEQYF. Here the CDR3 DNA reads TGTGCCAGTAGTATCTCCGGGAGAGCCTCCTACGAGCAGTACTTC. The full variable domain, its missing parts supplied by reference TRBV19 and TRBJ2-7, is DGGITQSPKYLFRKEGQNVTLSCEQNLNHDAMYWYRQDPGQGLRLIYYSQIVNDFQKGDIAEGYSVSREKKESFPLTVTSAQKNPTAFYLCASSISGRASYEQYFGPGTRLTVT.